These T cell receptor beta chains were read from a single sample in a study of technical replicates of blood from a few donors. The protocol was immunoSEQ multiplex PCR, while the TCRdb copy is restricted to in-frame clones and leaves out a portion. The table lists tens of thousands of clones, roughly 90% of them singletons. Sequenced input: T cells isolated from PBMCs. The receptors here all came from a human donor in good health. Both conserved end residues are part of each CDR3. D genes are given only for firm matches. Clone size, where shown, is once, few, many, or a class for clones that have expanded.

DNA: TGTGCCAGTAGCGCGACAGGGCTCCGGTATGGCTACACCTTC
CDR3: CASSATGLRYGYTF
J: TRBJ1-2
D: TRBD1
V: TRBV19
size: .

DNA: TGTGCCAGCAGCTTAGGGGCTAGCAATAGCCCCGGAGAGACCCAGTACTTC
CDR3: CASSLGASNSPGETQYF
J: TRBJ2-5
D: .
V: TRBV7-2
size: .

DNA: TGTGCCAGCAGCCTATCTGGGGGGAGCACCGGGGAGCTGTTTTTT
CDR3: CASSLSGGSTGELFF
J: TRBJ2-2
D: .
V: TRBV28
size: .

DNA: TGTGCCTGGAGTCAAAATAGGGGAAATGAGCAGTTCTTC
CDR3: CAWSQNRGNEQFF
J: TRBJ2-1
D: .
V: TRBV30
size: .

DNA: TGTGCCAGCAGAACCCAGGGGTGGGCTTTCTTT
CDR3: CASRTQGWAFF
J: TRBJ1-1
D: .
V: TRBV6-5
size: .

DNA: TGTGCCATCGGGGACGGGGGATTGAGTGAGCAGTTCTTC
CDR3: CAIGDGGLSEQFF
J: TRBJ2-1
D: .
V: TRBV10-3
size: .

DNA: TGTGCCAGCAGTCTAGCGGGTCCTTACAATGAGCAGTTCTTC
CDR3: CASSLAGPYNEQFF
J: TRBJ2-1
D: TRBD2
V: TRBV27
size: .

DNA: TGTGCCAGCGGGACTAGCGGTTTCAATGAGCAGTTCTTC
CDR3: CASGTSGFNEQFF
J: TRBJ2-1
D: TRBD2
V: TRBV9
size: .

DNA: TGTGCCAGCAGGGAGGGACAGGGCTTCAGCACTGAAGCTTTCTTT
CDR3: CASREGQGFSTEAFF
J: TRBJ1-1
D: TRBD1
V: TRBV28
size: .

DNA: TGTGCCAGCAGATATAGACAGGGAGAAACTTTCTTT
CDR3: CASRYRQGETFF
J: TRBJ1-1
D: TRBD1
V: TRBV7-9
size: .

DNA: TGTGCCAGCAGTTACGGGACTAGCGGCTACAATGAGCAGTTCTTC
CDR3: CASSYGTSGYNEQFF
J: TRBJ2-1
D: TRBD2
V: TRBV6-5
size: .

DNA: TGTGCCAGCAGCTTAATACCGGGATCAATTCGTGGCTACACCTTC
CDR3: CASSLIPGSIRGYTF
J: TRBJ1-2
D: .
V: TRBV11-3
size: .

DNA: TGCGCCAGCAGCCAAGTGGGCAGCCTAACCGGGGAGCTGTTTTTT
CDR3: CASSQVGSLTGELFF
J: TRBJ2-2
D: .
V: TRBV4-1
size: .

DNA: TGTGCCAGCAGCTTGGCGGGTGACGAGCAGTACTTC
CDR3: CASSLAGDEQYF
J: TRBJ2-7
D: .
V: TRBV5-4
size: .

DNA: TGTGCCAGCCGAGGGGAGGGGATCGATGGCTACACCTTC
CDR3: CASRGEGIDGYTF
J: TRBJ1-2
D: .
V: TRBV6-5
size: .

DNA: TGTGCCAGCAGCTTTGTAGAGTATGGTGACGAGCAGTACTTC
CDR3: CASSFVEYGDEQYF
J: TRBJ2-7
D: .
V: TRBV9
size: .

DNA: TGTGCCAGCAGCAGGACAGCTACCTCTGGAAACACCATATATTTT
CDR3: CASSRTATSGNTIYF
J: TRBJ1-3
D: .
V: TRBV7-8
size: .

DNA: TGTGCCAGCACACGACAGGGGGCGTTCCCTGAGCAGTTCTTC
CDR3: CASTRQGAFPEQFF
J: TRBJ2-1
D: TRBD1
V: TRBV28
size: .

DNA: TGTGCCAGCAAATCCGGGACAGGGGATTATGGCTACACCTTC
CDR3: CASKSGTGDYGYTF
J: TRBJ1-2
D: TRBD1
V: TRBV6-5
size: .

DNA: TGCGCCAGCAGAATCTCCGGCCAAGGAGCCTCTAACTATGGCTACACCTTC
CDR3: CASRISGQGASNYGYTF
J: TRBJ1-2
D: .
V: TRBV5-1
size: .

DNA: TGTGCCAGCAGCTTCGCGACTAGCGAGTCCTACGAGCAGTACTTC
CDR3: CASSFATSESYEQYF
J: TRBJ2-7
D: TRBD2
V: TRBV5-6
size: .

DNA: TGTGCCAGCAGTGGGCTAGCGGGAGAAGAGACCCAGTACTTC
CDR3: CASSGLAGEETQYF
J: TRBJ2-5
D: TRBD2
V: TRBV25-1
size: .

DNA: TGTGCCAGTACTCCCCTTTATGCGTTTGTGTTCAATGAGCAGTTCTTC
CDR3: CASTPLYAFVFNEQFF
J: TRBJ2-1
D: .
V: TRBV19
size: .

DNA: TGTGCCAGCAGCTCCCCCCAGGGGTTGACGGGAGATACGCAGTATTTT
CDR3: CASSSPQGLTGDTQYF
J: TRBJ2-3
D: .
V: TRBV11-3
size: once

DNA: TGCGCCAGCCGGGACAGGGGTCTCGACGAGCAGTACTTC
CDR3: CASRDRGLDEQYF
J: TRBJ2-7
D: TRBD1
V: TRBV5-1
size: .

DNA: TGTGCCACCGGGGGAGGGTCGGTCTATGGCTACACCTTC
CDR3: CATGGGSVYGYTF
J: TRBJ1-2
D: .
V: TRBV6-5
size: .

DNA: TGTGCCAGCAGTAGATCGGGACTAGGAGCTTACGAGCAGTACTTC
CDR3: CASSRSGLGAYEQYF
J: TRBJ2-7
D: TRBD2
V: TRBV6-1
size: once

DNA: TGTGCTTCAGGGACAGGGGGCTCAGATACGCAGTATTTT
CDR3: CASGTGGSDTQYF
J: TRBJ2-3
D: TRBD1
V: TRBV13
size: .

DNA: TGTGCCTGGAGTGCAACCACTAGGAGCTCTGGAAACACCATATATTTT
CDR3: CAWSATTRSSGNTIYF
J: TRBJ1-3
D: .
V: TRBV30
size: .

DNA: .
CDR3: CASSSSGQGNQPQHF
J: TRBJ1-5
D: .
V: TRBV2
size: .

DNA: TGCGCCAGCAGCCCAGGGACTAGCGGGACATCCCGGCTGTTTTTT
CDR3: CASSPGTSGTSRLFF
J: TRBJ2-2
D: TRBD2
V: TRBV5-1
size: .

DNA: TGCGCCAGCAGCCAAGAATCTCCTAGCGGGAGGACCGGGGAGCTGTTTTTT
CDR3: CASSQESPSGRTGELFF
J: TRBJ2-2
D: TRBD2
V: TRBV4-1
size: .

DNA: TGTGCCATCAGTGACTACAGCCCGAACACCGGGGAGCTGTTTTTT
CDR3: CAISDYSPNTGELFF
J: TRBJ2-2
D: .
V: TRBV10-3
size: .

DNA: TGTGCCAGCAGCTCAGATCTCCGGGACAGAAGCACCGACTCCTACGAGCAGTACTTC
CDR3: CASSSDLRDRSTDSYEQYF
J: TRBJ2-7
D: TRBD1
V: TRBV13
size: once

DNA: TGTGCCAGCTCACCAGGGAGCGGGTATTATCATGAGCAGTTCTTC
CDR3: CASSPGSGYYHEQFF
J: TRBJ2-1
D: .
V: TRBV18
size: .

DNA: TGTGCCAGCAGCTTGGCCGGGGGGAATCAGCCCCAGCATTTT
CDR3: CASSLAGGNQPQHF
J: TRBJ1-5
D: .
V: TRBV5-5
size: .

DNA: TGTGCCAGCAGGACAGGGTCCCACACCGGGGAGCTGTTTTTT
CDR3: CASRTGSHTGELFF
J: TRBJ2-2
D: TRBD1
V: TRBV9
size: .